This TCR beta chain was captured in a study of shared clonotypes between healthy human individuals. CD45RO-negative cells were positively selected for CCR7, leaving out terminally differentiated effector memory CD45RA+ cells. With regard to this clone: Antigen: not known.

Trimming removed 5 bases at V and 0 bases at J, with 14 bases between. CDR3 length: 15 amino acids. Germline lookup yields CDR1 SEHNR and CDR2 FQNEAQ (reference sequence). Overall study results and limits: Sharing across several donors was seen in 4.5% to 5.5% of naive CD4 clonotypes. Represented diversity, genetic and exposure-history alike, was limited by few donors. Clonotypes which were not shared had lower generation probabilities than clonotypes that all four donors shared. Sequencing depth was predicted to influence how clonotypes are shared among donors.

Data came from immunoSEQ multiplex PCR; TCRdb stores just in-frame clones and leaves some out. This sample has 600,000 or so clones, with roughly 98% found just once. The chain has TRBV7-9 and TRBJ2-7; D possibly uses TRBD1 or TRBD2 (5 bases each). This TCR was sampled from a man aged 25-45 years in good health. The sample comprised naive CD8+ T cells sorted from blood. The CDR3 DNA reads TGTGCCAGCAGCCCTTCGGGGCGGGCCTCCTACGAGCAGTACTTC. It codes for CASSPSGRASYEQYF.